These 21 T cell receptor beta chains were all obtained from the same sample, sequenced in a study of T cells in Graves' hyperthyroidism and ophthalmopathy. The source material, RNA transcripts, was used to amplify TCR beta CDR3 regions. The HTBI set primed first-round TCR CDR3 RT-PCR. TCRdb re-called the multiplex PCR reads with MiXCR, one entry per CDR3 protein. This table has about 480,000 distinct CDR3 sequences, about an eighth appearing once. Sequencing was done on a sample of blood. The source is a woman aged 18-35 years with Graves' hyperthyroidism.

A few counts support this clonotype. This chain links TRBV5-1 with TRBJ2-3, with TRBD2 as a possible D gene (5 bases). The CDR3 consists of 16 residues. With 0 bases removed from V and 0 bases from J, the gap between germline ends came to 11 bases. CDR1 is SGHRS and CDR2 is YFSETQ in the germline V gene. The CDR3 loop is CASSLGGRSSTDTQYF. The CDR3 nucleotides read TGCGCCAGCAGCTTGGGAGGGCGTTCTAGCACAGATACGCAGTATTTT.

This rearrangement joins TRBV20-1 to TRBJ1-2; D is uncertain. The germline V gene encodes CDR1 DFQATT and CDR2 SNEGSKA (reference sequence). This CDR3 comprises 11 residues. V was pared by 5 bases and J by 8 bases, with 12 bases between. The CDR3: CSAALGRGYTF. Written as DNA, the CDR3 is TGCAGTGCTGCCCTCGGGAGGGGCTACACCTTC.

A remark on this clonotype: This may stem from a read error, because a much larger clone lies one nucleotide away. The chain couples TRBV12-3 or TRBV12-4 to TRBJ1-5; the match to TRBD1 covers 8 bases. V lost 8 bases and J lost 0; bases outside the gene matches: 12. The CDR3 loop spans 17 amino acids. CDR3 residues: CASGPDRGSYSNQPQHF. For the CDR3, the DNA is TGTGCCAGCGGTCCAGACAGGGGAAGCTATAGCAATCAGCCCCAGCATTTT.

This clonotype appeared a few times. This chain links TRBV29-1 with TRBJ1-5; 9 nucleotides line up with TRBD1. Germline-derived CDR1 and CDR2 are SQVTM and ANQGSEA. There are 15 residues in the CDR3. The V gene end was trimmed by 2 bases and the J gene end by 4 bases; junction bases not matched to a gene: 6. CDR3 in amino acids: CSVERWTGANQPQHF. The CDR3 bases are TGCAGCGTTGAACGATGGACAGGGGCTAATCAGCCCCAGCATTTT.

This clonotype was detected many times. V gene TRBV5-1 combines with J gene TRBJ2-1; D is possibly TRBD2 (5 bases). Trimming took off 2 bases at V and 9 bases at J, with 12 bases between the two ends. This CDR3 has 13 residues. CDR1 and CDR2 (germline): SGHRS, YFSETQ. This CDR3 reads CASSFAPRAEQFF. The DNA of the CDR3 is TGCGCCAGCAGCTTTGCCCCGCGGGCTGAGCAGTTCTTC.

Many counts were recorded for this clonotype. The chain links TRBV6-1 to TRBJ2-5; 12 bases fit TRBD1. The CDR3 consists of 16 residues. With V trimmed by 6 bases and J by 5 bases, 10 bases remained unmatched. Germline values: CDR1 MNHNS, CDR2 SASEGT. The CDR3 spells CASRSFGTGGVETQYF. The CDR3 coding sequence is TGTGCCAGCAGATCTTTTGGGACAGGGGGCGTGGAGACCCAGTACTTC.

The V gene is TRBV29-1, the J gene TRBJ1-1; D is uncertain. This CDR3 comprises 11 residues. Trimming left V 1 base short and J 4 bases short, with 4 bases between. The germline CDR1 and CDR2 sequences are SQVTM and ANQGSEA. CDR3 in amino acids: CSVEAGTEAFF. CDR3 sequence (DNA): TGCAGCGTTGAAGCCGGCACTGAAGCTTTCTTT.

The table lists this clonotype with many counts. This sequence joins TRBV20-1 and TRBJ1-6; 8 nucleotides match TRBD1. This CDR3 region has 14 residues. Germline CDR1 DFQATT, CDR2 SNEGSKA (reference sequence). V dropped 6 bases and J dropped 5; count of bases not matched to a gene: 6. CDR3 sequence reads: CSASDRGNNSPLHF. DNA for the CDR3: TGCAGTGCCTCCGACAGGGGCAATAATTCACCCCTCCACTTT.

This clonotype was detected only a few times. The chain has TRBV7-3 and TRBJ2-3, with 8 bases lining up with TRBD2. With 4 bases clipped from V and 6 bases from J, the junction kept 15 bases outside the gene matches. The CDR3 totals 17 residues. Germline V lookup: CDR1 SGHTA, CDR2 FQGTGA. The CDR3 nucleotides read TGTGCCAGCAGCTCGGAGGCTAGCGGGTCCCCGTTGGATACGCAGTATTTT. Translated: CASSSEASGSPLDTQYF.

This clonotype was observed many times. The gene calls are TRBV12-3 or TRBV12-4 and TRBJ2-1; D remains ambiguous. The CDR3 has 10 residues. The CDR3 loop is CATGRSEQFF. DNA for the CDR3: TGTGCGACTGGGCGGTCTGAGCAGTTCTTC.

This clonotype has ten or more counts. The V gene is TRBV20-1, the J gene TRBJ2-7; possibly TRBD2 for D (6 bases). V lost 1 base and J 4 bases, leaving 17 bases between the germline ends. This CDR3 has 15 amino acids. Germline lookup yields CDR1 DFQATT and CDR2 SNEGSKA (reference sequence). The CDR3 loop reads CSARVPVGGRYEQYF. The CDR3 DNA reads TGCAGTGCTAGAGTCCCAGTCGGGGGAAGATACGAGCAGTACTTC.

This clonotype was counted between two and nine times. The chain joins TRBV9 to TRBJ1-5; D remains ambiguous. CDR1 and CDR2 from the germline V gene are SGDLS and YYNGEE. The CDR3 sequence is 15 residues long. V lost 2 bases to trimming and J lost 0 bases, with 9 bases between them. CDR3 nucleotide sequence: TGTGCCAGCAGCGTGGGCAGTATTAGCAATCAGCCCCAGCATTTT. The encoded protein is CASSVGSISNQPQHF. Drawing the rest from reference TRBV9 and TRBJ1-5, the complete variable domain is DSGVTQTPKHLITATGQRVTLRCSPRSGDLSVYWYQQSLDQGLQFLIQYYNGEERAKGNILERFSAQQFPDLHSELNLSSLELGDSALYFCASSVGSISNQPQHFGDGTRLSIL.

There are many counts of this clonotype. The chain is built from TRBV12-3 or TRBV12-4 and TRBJ2-2; no clear D. The V gene lost 6 bases and the J gene lost 6 bases, with 11 bases spanning the gap. The CDR3 spans 13 residues. CDR3 nucleotide sequence: TGTGCCAGCAGGCCTAGAATCCCCGGGGAGCTGTTTTTT. It encodes CASRPRIPGELFF.

About this clonotype itself: Just one base apart from a much larger clone, this may be a read error. The CDR3 carries no conserved terminal phenylalanine or tryptophan, so it likely arises from a read error. The CDR3 region is CASSYPDEQFL. CDR3 DNA: TGTGCCAGCAGTTACCCTGATGAGCAGTTCCTC. The gene calls are TRBV6-2 or TRBV6-3 and TRBJ2-1; unclear D gene. CDR3 length equals 11 residues. Between the trimmed V and J ends, which lost 2 bases and 8 bases, there was a span of 4 bases. From germline, CDR1 is MNHEY and CDR2 SVGEGT.

The sample holds many counts of this clonotype. The chain's CDR3 is CASSPDRELSNEQFF. The CDR3 DNA reads TGTGCCAGTAGTCCGGACAGGGAACTCTCGAATGAGCAGTTCTTC. The chain links TRBV19 to TRBJ2-1; 8 bases fit TRBD1. CDR3 size: 15 residues. Germline V gene sequence: CDR1 LNHDA, CDR2 SQIVND (reference sequence). V shed 5 bases, J shed 7 bases, and the junction held 10 bases outside the gene matches. The full variable domain, completed using reference TRBV19 and TRBJ2-1, is DGGITQSPKYLFRKEGQNVTLSCEQNLNHDAMYWYRQDPGQGLRLIYYSQIVNDFQKGDIAEGYSVSREKKESFPLTVTSAQKNPTAFYLCASSPDRELSNEQFFGPGTRLTVL.

In this sample, this clonotype turned up many times. This chain's CDR3 is CAISANAGLAYEQYF. Written as DNA, the CDR3 is TGTGCCATCAGTGCCAACGCGGGGTTGGCTTACGAGCAGTACTTC. The V gene is TRBV10-3, the J gene TRBJ2-7, with a weak D call TRBD2 (6 bases). Per the germline V gene, CDR1 is ENHRY and CDR2 is SYGVKD. Trimming removed 4 bases at V and 4 bases at J, with 17 bases between. There are 15 residues in the CDR3.

The chain joins TRBV6-1 to TRBJ1-2, with TRBD1 matching over 7 bases. Germline CDR1 and CDR2: MNHNS and SASEGT. V shed 2 bases, J shed 5 bases, and the junction held 2 bases outside the gene matches. The CDR3 extends over 13 amino acids. CDR3 region: CASSEHRGYGYTF. The CDR3 bases are TGTGCCAGCAGTGAACACAGGGGTTATGGCTACACCTTC.

This clonotype has at least ten counts. The chain is built from TRBV6-1 and TRBJ2-3; D may be TRBD2 (6 bases). The CDR3 length is 16 residues. V was pared by 6 bases and J by 4 bases, with 20 bases between. The V gene's germline CDR1 is MNHNS and CDR2 SASEGT. CDR3 in DNA: TGTGCCAGCAGGAGGTTATCCGGAGCTAGCGCAGATACGCAGTATTTT. Protein: CASRRLSGASADTQYF.

There are a few counts of this clonotype. The CDR3 nucleotides are TGTGCCACCAGCAGTTCAACAGGAATAAGCAATCAGCCCCAGCATTTT. Its protein is CATSSSTGISNQPQHF. The chain carries TRBV15 and TRBJ1-5; weak D call: TRBD1 (5 bases). Germline CDR1 reads LNHNV; CDR2 reads YYDKDF (reference sequence). The CDR3 sequence is 16 residues long. Trimming pared 3 bases from V and 1 base from J, leaving 13 bases between.

There are a few counts of this clonotype. The rearrangement uses TRBV3-1 and TRBJ2-2; TRBD1 matches 7 bases. CDR1 and CDR2 (germline): LGHDT, YNNKEL (reference sequence). The CDR3 loop spans 13 amino acids. V lost 0 bases and J lost 14; bases outside the gene matches: 6. CDR3 sequence reads: CASSQDRGQSLFF. The CDR3 DNA is TGTGCCAGCAGCCAAGACAGGGGACAGAGCCTGTTTTTT.

This clonotype was recorded at least ten times. The chain combines TRBV30 with TRBJ2-1, with D tentatively TRBD2 (6 bases). The CDR3 contains 16 residues. Germline-derived CDR1 and CDR2 are GTSNPN and SVGIG (reference sequence). With 0 bases removed from V and 5 bases from J, the gap between germline ends came to 17 bases. CDR3 nucleotides: TGTGCCTGGAGTGTAAGGGGCCCTAGCGTGGACAATGAGCAGTTCTTC. Encoded protein: CAWSVRGPSVDNEQFF.